The sequence of this T cell receptor beta chain was determined in a study of blood T cell repertoires in COVID-19. Turning to the study itself: The United States, Italy and Spain provided the acute and convalescent COVID-19 samples. PBMCs, B-cell-depleted T cells, or T cells were the source of the cDNA or gDNA that made up the material.

The CDR3 extends over 17 amino acids. The V gene's germline CDR1 is MNHNS and CDR2 SASEGT. The ends lost 1 base at V and 3 bases at J; junction bases unmatched: 10. How the authors handled the data: Estimation of nucleated cell counts relied on the amplification of reference gene primers. The method was immunoSEQ multiplex PCR; TCRdb's version includes in-frame clones alone and lacks a portion of them. For V, J and clone size, that table is used; D and trimming come from the DNA. The data show roughly 45,000 clones, 85% to 90% seen once. The receptor's source is a woman aged 55 to 70 with acute or convalescent COVID-19. The V gene is TRBV6-1, the J gene TRBJ1-2; TRBD1 aligns across 8 bases. The material sequenced was peripheral blood. Written as DNA, the CDR3 is TGTGCCAGCAGTGAAGGGGCAGGGGGCTTTTTCGACTATGGCTACACCTTC. As protein: CASSEGAGGFFDYGYTF.